The 18 T cell receptor beta chains below were found in one sample sequenced in a study of sequential checkpoint blockade in melanoma. Only in-frame clones appear in the TCRdb table, and some are missing; sequencing was by immunoSEQ multiplex PCR. The repertoire holds roughly 13,000 clones, less than 55% seen once, with 15% to 20% in the top ten. The treatment is: randomized to nivolumab then ipilimumab (arm A) or the reverse (arm B). The sequences come from CD8+ T cells sorted from blood (inferred from file names), collected from a patient given nivolumab and ipilimumab in sequence. The origin of the receptors is a human donor with melanoma.

This chain connects TRBV4-3 to TRBJ1-3; 7 bases line up with TRBD1. The germline V gene has CDR1 LGHNA and CDR2 YSLEER. With V trimmed by 4 bases and J by 0 bases, 3 bases remained unmatched. The CDR3 totals 15 residues. This CDR3 is CASSRDSSSGNTIYF. In nucleotides, the CDR3 is TGCGCCAGCAGCCGGGACAGCAGCTCTGGAAACACCATATATTTT.

The chain recombines TRBV19 with TRBJ2-1; weak D call: TRBD1 (7 bases). V was pared by 7 bases and J by 5 bases, with 15 bases between. Germline CDR1 LNHDA, CDR2 SQIVND (reference sequence). The CDR3 consists of 14 residues. CDR3 nucleotides: TGTGCCAGTATTAACCGCGGGACAGACAATGAGCAGTTCTTC. This gives the protein CASINRGTDNEQFF.

As concerns this clone: The junction does not match germline at one end; this may be a read error. The rearrangement joins TRBV28 to TRBJ1-2, with TRBD1 matching over 7 bases. Germline values: CDR1 MDHEN, CDR2 SYDVKM. The length of the CDR3 is 15 residues. The CDR3 is CASSLVPTGDSGYAF. Written as DNA, the CDR3 is TGTGCCAGCAGTTTAGTGCCTACAGGGGACTCTGGCTACGCCTTC.

V is TRBV5-6 and J is TRBJ1-2, with 9 nucleotides matching TRBD1. Germline-derived CDR1 and CDR2 are SGHDT and YYEEEE. The CDR3 totals 16 residues. After removal of 0 bases from V and 5 bases from J, the junction contained 8 bases not matched to a gene. The CDR3 reads CASSLVSTGGKYGYTF. The CDR3 DNA reads TGTGCCAGCAGCTTGGTCTCTACAGGGGGCAAATATGGCTACACCTTC. The full variable domain, rest sourced from reference TRBV5-6 and TRBJ1-2, is DAGVTQSPTHLIKTRGQQVTLRCSPKSGHDTVSWYQQALGQGPQFIFQYYEEEERQRGNFPDRFSGHQFPNYSSELNVNALLLGDSALYLCASSLVSTGGKYGYTFGSGTRLTVV.

This clone was counted between two and nine times. This chain connects TRBV5-3 to TRBJ2-3; 10 bases agree with TRBD2. TRBV5-3 is an open reading frame whose function is uncertain. CDR3 length equals 15 residues. J was trimmed by 2 bases and V by 8 bases; bases with no gene match: 8. DNA of the CDR3: TGTGCCAGCAGGTCACTAGCGGGGTCCACAGATACGCAGTATTTT. Protein: CASRSLAGSTDTQYF.

This clone has a handful of counts. The chain has TRBV5-1 and TRBJ2-7; weak D call: TRBD2 (7 bases). Trimming pared 9 bases from V and 3 bases from J, leaving 13 bases between. Germline V gene data show CDR1 as SGHRS and CDR2 as YFSETQ. This CDR3 spans 12 amino acids. The CDR3 DNA is TGCGCCACGGCGGGGGCCTACTACGAGCAGTACTTC. Translated: CATAGAYYEQYF.

The rearrangement uses TRBV5-4 and TRBJ2-6; D possibly corresponds to TRBD1 (6 bases). With 0 bases removed from V and 0 bases from J, the gap between germline ends came to 10 bases. The CDR3 contains 17 residues. Germline values: CDR1 SGHNT, CDR2 YYREEE (reference sequence). CDR3 sequence: CASSLVGTPSGANVLTF. The DNA of the CDR3 is TGTGCCAGCAGCTTGGTGGGGACACCCTCTGGGGCCAACGTCCTGACTTTC. The whole variable domain, remainder taken from reference TRBV5-4 and TRBJ2-6, is ETGVTQSPTHLIKTRGQQVTLRCSSQSGHNTVSWYQQALGQGPQFIFQYYREEENGRGNFPPRFSGLQFPNYSSELNVNALELDDSALYLCASSLVGTPSGANVLTFGAGSRLTVL.

The rearrangement uses TRBV9 and TRBJ1-5; no definite D call. From germline, CDR1 is SGDLS and CDR2 YYNGEE. This CDR3 is 15 amino acids long. V gave up 0 bases and J gave up 7 bases, with 14 bases separating them. CDR3 residues: CASSVGDPGVQPQHF. In DNA, the CDR3 is TGTGCCAGCAGCGTAGGCGACCCGGGAGTCCAGCCCCAGCATTTT.

V is TRBV5-1 and J is TRBJ2-1; TRBD1 agrees at 9 bases. The CDR3 consists of 16 residues. The junction had 9 bases not matched to a gene; V was cut back by 0 bases and J by 8 bases. Germline values: CDR1 SGHRS, CDR2 YFSETQ. The CDR3 here is CASSLVYRGLGDEQFF. The DNA of the CDR3 is TGCGCCAGCAGCTTGGTGTACAGGGGGCTAGGAGATGAGCAGTTCTTC.

The chain carries TRBV7-9 and TRBJ2-1; 8 bases map to TRBD2. The CDR3 is 14 amino acids. The ends lost 5 bases at V and 5 bases at J; junction bases unmatched: 5. Germline CDR1 is SEHNR and CDR2 is FQNEAQ (reference sequence). CDR3 protein: CASSPERGNNEQFF. CDR3 DNA sequence: TGTGCCAGCAGCCCCGAGCGGGGGAACAATGAGCAGTTCTTC.

This rearrangement joins TRBV7-9 to TRBJ1-4, with 7 positions matching TRBD1. Germline V gives CDR1 SEHNR, CDR2 FQNEAQ (reference sequence). The CDR3 has 15 residues. V shed 5 bases and J 4 bases; nucleotides not matched to a gene: 7. The CDR3 region has the DNA TGTGCCAGCAGCACCGGGACAGCGAGTAATGAAAAACTGTTTTTT. Its translation is CASSTGTASNEKLFF.

This chain links TRBV5-1 with TRBJ2-2; TRBD1 might be the D (6 bases). The CDR3 runs to 17 residues. The germline V gene encodes CDR1 SGHRS and CDR2 YFSETQ. Between the trimmed V and J ends, which lost 4 bases and 2 bases, there was a span of 18 bases. The CDR3 DNA follows: TGCGCCAGCAGCCCAGAGACAGGTGCTTTAAACACCGGGGAGCTGTTTTTT. This translates into CASSPETGALNTGELFF.

This clone turned up a few times. The J gene is TRBJ1-6, the V gene TRBV7-9; 9 bases are a match to TRBD1. After removal of 5 bases from V and 1 base from J, the junction contained 3 bases not matched to a gene. The CDR3 is 16 residues long. Germline V gives CDR1 SEHNR, CDR2 FQNEAQ (reference sequence). The CDR3 region is CASSTDRGSYNSPLHF. Here the CDR3 DNA reads TGTGCCAGCAGCACGGACAGGGGATCCTATAATTCACCCCTCCACTTT.

Relative to its sample, this clone is medium-sized. V usage is TRBV10-3 and J usage is TRBJ2-2; TRBD2 matches 15 bases. This CDR3 spans 16 amino acids. From germline, CDR1 is ENHRY and CDR2 SYGVKD. V trimming: 7 bases; J trimming: 5 bases; junction bases outside the gene matches: 5. CDR3 DNA sequence: TGTGCCATCACCACGGGACTAGCGGGGGGTACCGGGGAGCTGTTTTTT. Amino acid sequence: CAITTGLAGGTGELFF.

J is TRBJ2-1 and V is TRBV20-1, with TRBD1 identical over 7 bases. After removal of 5 bases from V and 10 bases from J, the junction contained 5 bases not matched to a gene. Germline CDR1 and CDR2: DFQATT and SNEGSKA (reference sequence). The CDR3 runs to 11 residues. The DNA for the CDR3 is TGCAGTGCTGGACAGGACGGGGAGCAGTTCTTC. It translates to CSAGQDGEQFF.

In this sample, this clone turned up once. The chain carries TRBV6-5 and TRBJ2-5, with a weak D call TRBD2 (6 bases). Germline V CDR1 and CDR2: MNHEY, SVGAGI. CDR3 length: 13 residues. Trimming removed 0 bases from V and 11 bases from J, with 13 bases in between. Written as DNA, the CDR3 is TGTGCCAGCAGTTACTCGATTTCGGGGGAGCAGTACTTC. Translating it yields CASSYSISGEQYF.

By sample share, this clone is medium-sized. This chain uses TRBV28 with TRBJ1-5; 7 bases line up with TRBD1. The CDR3 is 18 residues long. With 6 bases clipped from V and 2 bases from J, the junction kept 16 bases outside the gene matches. Looked up from germline, CDR1 is MDHEN and CDR2 is SYDVKM. The chain's CDR3 is CASSPDREGIGGNQPQHF. The CDR3 bases are TGTGCCAGCAGCCCAGACAGGGAAGGAATAGGGGGCAATCAGCCCCAGCATTTT.

This clone was seen a handful of times. This rearrangement joins TRBV9 to TRBJ2-3; 9 bases fit TRBD2. Germline trimming cut 3 bases from V and 4 bases from J; bases unmatched to any gene: 3. The CDR3 spans 14 residues. CDR1 is SGDLS, CDR2 YYNGEE, per germline. The CDR3 loop reads CASSGGGGADTQYF. The CDR3 DNA follows: TGTGCCAGCAGCGGCGGCGGGGGGGCAGATACGCAGTATTTT.